The T cell receptor beta chain described here comes from a study of blood T cell repertoires in COVID-19. Turning to the study itself: PBMCs, B-cell-depleted T cells, or T cells provided the cDNA or gDNA that made up the material.

The germline V gene has CDR1 MNHEY and CDR2 SVGAGI. Deletions cut 0 bases from V and 7 bases from J, with 12 bases between. CDR3 length: 15 residues. Profiled with immunoSEQ multiplex PCR; TCRdb holds only in-frame clones, not every one. Here the sample spans 45,000 to 60,000 clones, around 85% being singletons. Sequences were obtained from peripheral blood. This chain joins TRBV6-5 and TRBJ2-2; no clear D gene. The TCR comes from a human donor in a cohort sampled during active COVID-19. In DNA form, the CDR3 reads TGTGCCAGCAGTTACTCGGGCCGCTTTGGCGGGGAGCTGTTTTTT. Translating gives CASSYSGRFGGELFF.